This TCR beta chain was captured in a study of blood T cell repertoires in COVID-19. Study-level information: T cells, B-cell-depleted T cells, or PBMCs provided the cDNA or gDNA that served as material.

V was clipped by 8 bases and J by 0 bases; unmatched bases: 6. The CDR3 contains 15 residues. Per germline, CDR1 SNHLY and CDR2 FYNNEI. In the study's own analysis: The authors estimated nucleated cell counts from reference gene primer amplification. TCRdb's copy holds only in-frame clones and misses some; the assay was immunoSEQ multiplex PCR. The V and J calls and clone size are taken from that table; D and trimming were inferred from the DNA. The table has a few hundred thousand clones, roughly 80% seen once. The receptor's source is a woman aged 55 to 70 who had recovered from COVID-19. The specimen was peripheral blood. The chain carries TRBV2 and TRBJ2-1, with 8 bases that match TRBD1. As DNA, the CDR3 is TGTGCCAGCGCCCTTGACAGGGGCTCCTACAATGAGCAGTTCTTC. As protein: CASALDRGSYNEQFF.